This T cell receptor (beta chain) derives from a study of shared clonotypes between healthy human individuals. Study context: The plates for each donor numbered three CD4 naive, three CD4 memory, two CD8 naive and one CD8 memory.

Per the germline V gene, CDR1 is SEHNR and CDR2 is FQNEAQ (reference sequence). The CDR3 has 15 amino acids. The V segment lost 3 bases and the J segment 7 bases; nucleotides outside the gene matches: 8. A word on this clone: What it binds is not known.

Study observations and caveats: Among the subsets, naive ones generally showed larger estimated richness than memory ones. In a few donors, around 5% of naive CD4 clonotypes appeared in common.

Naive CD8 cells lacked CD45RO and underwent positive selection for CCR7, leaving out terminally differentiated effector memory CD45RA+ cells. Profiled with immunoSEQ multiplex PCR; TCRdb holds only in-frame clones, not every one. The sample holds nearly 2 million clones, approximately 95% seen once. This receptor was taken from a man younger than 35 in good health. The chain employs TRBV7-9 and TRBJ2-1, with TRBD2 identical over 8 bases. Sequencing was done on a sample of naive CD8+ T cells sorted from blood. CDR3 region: CASSLAESGRNEQFF. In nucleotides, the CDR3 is TGTGCCAGCAGCTTGGCAGAAAGCGGGAGAAATGAGCAGTTCTTC.